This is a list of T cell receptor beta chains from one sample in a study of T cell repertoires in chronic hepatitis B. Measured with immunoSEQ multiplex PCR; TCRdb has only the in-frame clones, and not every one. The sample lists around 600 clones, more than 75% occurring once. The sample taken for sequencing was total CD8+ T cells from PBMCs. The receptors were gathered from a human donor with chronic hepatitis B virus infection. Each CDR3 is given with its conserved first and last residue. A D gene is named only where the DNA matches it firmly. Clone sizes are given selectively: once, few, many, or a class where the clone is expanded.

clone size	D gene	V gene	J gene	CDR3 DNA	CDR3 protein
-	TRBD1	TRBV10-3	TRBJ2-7	TGTGCCATCAGTGAGCCGGGACAGGGGACGGGCGAGCAGTACTTC	CAISEPGQGTGEQYF
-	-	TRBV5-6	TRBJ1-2	TGTGCCAGCAGCTTACGAGCCCCCCACTATGGCTACACCTTC	CASSLRAPHYGYTF
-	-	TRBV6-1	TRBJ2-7	TGTGCCAGCACCGGGACACTCAGTTCCTACGAGCAGTACTTC	CASTGTLSSYEQYF
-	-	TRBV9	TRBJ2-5	TGTGCCAGCAGCAGAGAGGGGGAGACCCAGTACTTC	CASSREGETQYF
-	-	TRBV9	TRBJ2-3	TGTGCCAGCAGCCCTTTAGGGGGGCAAGATACGCAGTATTTT	CASSPLGGQDTQYF
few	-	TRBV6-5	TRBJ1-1	TGTGCCAGCAGCTCCGGCCTTGGGCACACTGAAGCTTTCTTT	CASSSGLGHTEAFF
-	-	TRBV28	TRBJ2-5	TGTGCCAGCAGTTTGCTTTTGGGGGCGGGAGTTCTGGGAGAGACCCAGTACTTC	CASSLLLGAGVLGETQYF
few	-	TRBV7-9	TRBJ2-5	TGTGCCAGCAGCTTAGAAAGTGTGGCCCAAGAGACCCAGTACTTC	CASSLESVAQETQYF
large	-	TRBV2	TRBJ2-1	TGTGCCAGCTATTGGGGTAACAATGAGCAGTTCTTC	CASYWGNNEQFF
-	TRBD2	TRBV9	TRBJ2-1	TGTGCCAGCAGCGTAGGGGGCGGGAGCTCCTACAATGAGCAGTTCTTC	CASSVGGGSSYNEQFF
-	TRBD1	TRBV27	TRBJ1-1	TGTGCCAGCAGTTTATCGGGAAGCCATGCTAGACAGGGGGCTGCTTTCTTT	CASSLSGSHARQGAAFF
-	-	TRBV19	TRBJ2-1	TGTGCCAGTAGCTACGACGGGTACAATGAGCAGTTCTTC	CASSYDGYNEQFF
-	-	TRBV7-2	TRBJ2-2	TGTGCCAGCAGCTTGGGGTCCGGGGAGCTGTTTTTT	CASSLGSGELFF
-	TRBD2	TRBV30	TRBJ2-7	TGTGCCTGGGAGAGTCTGGGGAGGGAGTTCGAGCAGTACTTC	CAWESLGREFEQYF
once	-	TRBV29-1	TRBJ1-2	TGCAGCGTCCGGGGGGGATGGAGCTACACCTTC	CSVRGGWSYTF
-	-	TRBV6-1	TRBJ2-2	TGTGCCAGCAGTGAAATGGTGGAGACCGGGGAGCTGTTTTTT	CASSEMVETGELFF
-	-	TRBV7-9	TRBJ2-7	TGTGCCAGCAGCGGAGACGAGCAGTACTTC	CASSGDEQYF
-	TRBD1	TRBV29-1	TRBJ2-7	TGCAGCGTTGGACAGGGGAGGAACGAGCAGTACTTC	CSVGQGRNEQYF
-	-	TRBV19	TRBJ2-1	TGTGCCAGTAGTATAGTCAGGGGCCACTACAATGAGCAGTTCTTC	CASSIVRGHYNEQFF
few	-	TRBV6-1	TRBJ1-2	TGTGCCAGCAGTCCGGACACTAACTATGGCTACACCTTC	CASSPDTNYGYTF
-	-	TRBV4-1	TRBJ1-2	TGCGCCAGCAGCCAAGAAGGGGACGATGGCTACACCTTC	CASSQEGDDGYTF
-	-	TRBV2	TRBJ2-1	TGTGCCAGCAGCGCCGGGAGCTCGTCTTACAATGAGCAGTTCTTC	CASSAGSSSYNEQFF
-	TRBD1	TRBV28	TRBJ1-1	TGTGCCAGCAGCCCCGGGACAGGGGTATGGGTTGGATTCCCCTCAATGCTAACTGAAGCTTTCTTT	CASSPGTGVWVGFPSMLTEAFF
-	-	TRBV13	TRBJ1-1	TGTGCCAGCAGCTTAGGCTTAGATAACACTGAAGCTTTCTTT	CASSLGLDNTEAFF
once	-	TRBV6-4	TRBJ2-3	TGTGCCAGCAGTGACGGAGGGTCTTCAGATACGCAGTATTTT	CASSDGGSSDTQYF
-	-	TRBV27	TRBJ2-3	TGTGCCAGCAGTGACACTAGCACAGATACGCAGTATTTT	CASSDTSTDTQYF
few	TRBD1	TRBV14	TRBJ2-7	TGTGCCAGCAGGGGGGACAGTTTCGAGCAGTACTTC	CASRGDSFEQYF
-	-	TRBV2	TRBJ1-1	TGTGCCAGCAGTGAGGATCCCCCTGAAGCTTTCTTT	CASSEDPPEAFF
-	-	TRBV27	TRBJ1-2	TGTGCCAGCAGAGAGGGACGGAACTATGGCTACACCTTC	CASREGRNYGYTF
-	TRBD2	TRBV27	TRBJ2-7	TGTGCCAGCAGTTTAGGGACTAGCGGGAGGTACGAGCAGTACTTC	CASSLGTSGRYEQYF
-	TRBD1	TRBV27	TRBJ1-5	TGTGCCAGCAGTATGGACAGGGTCGGCCAGCCCCAGCATTTT	CASSMDRVGQPQHF
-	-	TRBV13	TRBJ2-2	TGTGCCAGCAGCTCCGAATACACCGGGGAGCTGTTTTTT	CASSSEYTGELFF
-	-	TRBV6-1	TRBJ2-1	TGTGCCAGCAGTGAGTGGACTGGCTACAATGAGCAGTTCTTC	CASSEWTGYNEQFF
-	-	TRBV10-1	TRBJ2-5	TGCGCCAGCAAACATAGACGGACCCTGGAGACCCAGTACTTC	CASKHRRTLETQYF
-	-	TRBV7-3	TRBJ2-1	TGTGCCAGCAGCTTATCGGGACAATACAATGAGCAGTTCTTC	CASSLSGQYNEQFF
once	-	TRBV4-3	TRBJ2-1	TGCGCCAGCAGCCAAGATCGGGGCTCCTACAATGAGCAGTTCTTC	CASSQDRGSYNEQFF
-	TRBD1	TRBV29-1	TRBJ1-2	TGCAGCGTTGAAGAGCCCCGGGACAGGGACTATGGCTACACCTTC	CSVEEPRDRDYGYTF
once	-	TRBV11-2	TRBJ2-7	TGTGCCAGCAGCGCTGGGACGGGAGATATGCACGAGCAGTACTTC	CASSAGTGDMHEQYF
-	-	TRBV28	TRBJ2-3	TGTGCCAGCAGTTTAACCTATCACTCTAGCACAGATACGCAGTATTTT	CASSLTYHSSTDTQYF
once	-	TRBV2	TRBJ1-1	TGTGCCACAGAGGGGCATTTGGTGAACACTGAAGCTTTCTTT	CATEGHLVNTEAFF
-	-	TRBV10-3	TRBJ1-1	TGTGCCATCAGTGAGACCGACACGAACACTGAAGCTTTCTTT	CAISETDTNTEAFF
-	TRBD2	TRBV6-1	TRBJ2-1	TGTGCCAGCAGTCCTAAACCTAGCGGCTCAGGGCAGTTCTTC	CASSPKPSGSGQFF